This T cell receptor (beta chain) was identified in a study of identical twins. TCRdb reprocessed the 5' RACE reads with MiXCR, giving one entry per CDR3 protein. The sample has around 1.7 million distinct CDR3 sequences, 32% seen once. To note about this clonotype: Its antigen remains unidentified. One junction end does not reproduce the germline sequence, and a read error may be involved.

From germline, CDR1 is LNHDA and CDR2 SQIVND (reference sequence). The CDR3 totals 17 residues. Study observations and caveats: Researchers reported weaker excess twin sharing in beta out-of-frame sequences.

The chain couples TRBV19 to TRBJ1-1; D ambiguous. The TCR sequence derives from a newborn girl in good health. The sample taken for sequencing was cord blood. In DNA form, the CDR3 reads TGTGCCAGTAGTATAGATTCTCCAGGTGCGATGAACACTGAGGCTTTCTTT. This sequence encodes CASSIDSPGAMNTEAFF. Together with reference TRBV19 and TRBJ1-1, the CDR3 gives the full variable domain: DGGITQSPKYLFRKEGQNVTLSCEQNLNHDAMYWYRQDPGQGLRLIYYSQIVNDFQKGDIAEGYSVSREKKESFPLTVTSAQKNPTAFYLCASSIDSPGAMNTEAFFGQGTRLTVV.